This T cell receptor beta chain was obtained from a study of cytomegalovirus exposure and HLA in healthy donors. The study's findings and limits: Available immune exposure information was restricted to CMV serostatus only. In a later analysis, DRB1 alleles had the most associated TCRs; HLA-C alleles the fewest. An analysis that came later showed most CMV-associated TCR beta chains appearing HLA-restricted. Across donors, sequencing depth was assumed by presence/absence analyses to be roughly uniform.

The V and J ends lost 4 bases and 0 bases respectively, with 16 bases between them. CDR3 length: 16 amino acids. Germline assignment: CDR1 SGHNT and CDR2 YYREEE (reference sequence). Points on this clone: Antigen unknown.

PCR was performed using 60 Vbeta and 13 Jbeta primers. Repertoires were generated with immunoSEQ multiplex PCR, while TCRdb's copy carries only in-frame clones and drops some. The sample has 45,000 to 55,000 clones. This chain connects TRBV5-4 to TRBJ1-1, with D possibly TRBD1 on 5 matching bases. The source material was PBMCs. This receptor was taken from a male donor in good health and CMV-seropositive. CDR3 bases: TGTGCCAGCAGCAATACCTCGGGGGGGATGAACACTGAAGCTTTCTTT. This translates into CASSNTSGGMNTEAFF.